Listed here are 29 T cell receptor beta chains from one sample, sequenced in a study of shared clonotypes between healthy human individuals. Naive CD8 isolation took CD45RO-negative cells positively selected for CCR7 and excluded terminally differentiated effector memory CD45RA+ cells. TCRdb's copy holds only in-frame clones and misses some; the assay was immunoSEQ multiplex PCR. This sample has over 2,000,000 clones, with approximately 92% found just once. The sample consisted of naive CD8+ T cells from PBMCs. All receptors derive from a man aged 18 to 29 in good health. Some clones in this sample may be carry-over from other donors' samples.

V usage is TRBV7-9 and J usage is TRBJ2-5; the D gene is possibly TRBD1 (5 bases). The germline gives CDR1 SEHNR, CDR2 FQNEAQ (reference sequence). This CDR3 contains 17 residues. Between the trimmed V and J ends, which lost 3 bases and 5 bases, there was a span of 22 bases. CDR3 sequence (DNA): TGTGCCAGCAGCTTCCCAGGGCATGAAGGGGCTAGGGAGACCCAGTACTTC. This gives the protein CASSFPGHEGARETQYF.

Points on this clone: The same CDR3 is also encoded by other DNA sequences in this sample. V usage is TRBV11-2 and J usage is TRBJ2-1; 7 bases are a match to TRBD1. The CDR3 runs 12 residues. V lost 3 bases, J lost 7 bases, and 0 bases stayed unmatched. The germline V gene encodes CDR1 SGHAT and CDR2 FQNNGV. In nucleotides, the CDR3 is TGTGCCAGCAGCTTGACAGGGAATGAGCAGTTCTTC. Translating it yields CASSLTGNEQFF.

V is TRBV25-1 and J is TRBJ2-1; D possibly corresponds to TRBD2 (5 bases). The CDR3 extends over 15 amino acids. Trimming took 2 bases from V and 2 from J, leaving 10 bases between them. Germline CDR1 reads MGHDK; CDR2 reads SYGVNS. The CDR3 loop reads CASSEGGWTYNEQFF. DNA of the CDR3: TGTGCCAGCAGTGAAGGAGGTTGGACCTACAATGAGCAGTTCTTC.

V gene TRBV28 combines with J gene TRBJ2-5, with 8 bases that match TRBD2. The CDR3 has 16 residues. Per germline, CDR1 MDHEN and CDR2 SYDVKM. Trimming removed 2 bases from V and 5 bases from J; junction bases left unmatched: 10. CDR3 sequence: CASSLRSGTSRETQYF. The CDR3 nucleotides read TGTGCCAGCAGTTTACGTTCCGGGACTAGTCGCGAGACCCAGTACTTC. The entire variable domain, with the rest obtained from reference TRBV28 and TRBJ2-5, is as follows: DVKVTQSSRYLVKRTGEKVFLECVQDMDHENMFWYRQDPGLGLRLIYFSYDVKMKEKGDIPEGYSVSREKKERFSLILESASTNQTSMYLCASSLRSGTSRETQYFGPGTRLLVL.

This chain links TRBV29-1 with TRBJ2-2; no clear D. The V and J ends lost 4 bases and 3 bases respectively, with 9 bases between them. Germline V CDR1 and CDR2: SQVTM, ANQGSEA. The CDR3 runs 13 residues. This chain's CDR3 is CSVGISHTGELFF. As DNA, the CDR3 is TGCAGCGTTGGAATAAGTCACACCGGGGAGCTGTTTTTT.

Details on this clone: The same CDR3 arises from other DNA sequences in this sample as well. The chain links TRBV28 to TRBJ1-1; the D gene is possibly TRBD1 (5 bases). V was trimmed by 3 bases and J by 0 bases, leaving 8 bases between them. The CDR3 loop spans 14 amino acids. CDR1 MDHEN and CDR2 SYDVKM come from the germline V gene. CDR3: CASSFQGLNTEAFF. The CDR3 DNA sequence: TGTGCCAGCAGTTTTCAGGGATTGAACACTGAAGCTTTCTTT. The whole variable domain, filled in from reference TRBV28 and TRBJ1-1, reads DVKVTQSSRYLVKRTGEKVFLECVQDMDHENMFWYRQDPGLGLRLIYFSYDVKMKEKGDIPEGYSVSREKKERFSLILESASTNQTSMYLCASSFQGLNTEAFFGQGTRLTVV.

This rearrangement joins TRBV6-6 to TRBJ1-1; D possibly corresponds to TRBD1 (6 bases). V lost 0 bases to trimming and J lost 0 bases, with 11 bases between them. In germline, CDR1 is MNHNY, CDR2 SVGAGI (reference sequence). The CDR3 loop spans 16 amino acids. DNA of the CDR3: TGTGCCAGCAGTTACTCGGAGAGGGGGGTGAACACTGAAGCTTTCTTT. Translation gives CASSYSERGVNTEAFF.

This sequence joins TRBV6-1 and TRBJ2-7, with TRBD1 as a possible D gene (6 bases). Looked up from germline, CDR1 is MNHNS and CDR2 is SASEGT. V gave up 5 bases and J gave up 3 bases, with 14 bases separating them. CDR3 length: 14 residues. CDR3 sequence: CASSYTGWIYEQYF. The CDR3, as DNA: TGTGCCAGCAGTTATACAGGGTGGATCTACGAGCAGTACTTC.

Comments on this clone: Other nucleotide sequences from this sample produce the same CDR3. The rearrangement links TRBV27 to TRBJ2-7, with D possibly called TRBD1 or TRBD2 (5 bases each). Germline V CDR1 and CDR2: MNHEY, SMNVEV (reference sequence). The length of the CDR3 is 15 residues. V lost 2 bases, J lost 0 bases, and 11 bases lay in between. The CDR3 region has the DNA TGTGCCAGCAGTTTAAGTGGGACGAGCTCCTACGAGCAGTACTTC. As protein: CASSLSGTSSYEQYF.

The rearrangement links TRBV7-9 to TRBJ1-1; 8 bases match TRBD1. This CDR3 comprises 13 residues. Germline V CDR1 and CDR2: SEHNR, FQNEAQ (reference sequence). V shed 2 bases and J 11 bases; nucleotides not matched to a gene: 7. CDR3 in DNA: TGTGCCAGCAGCTTACCGGACAGGGTGTTTGCTTTCTTT. It yields the protein CASSLPDRVFAFF.

This clone was seen a single time. The chain uses TRBV6-6 and TRBJ1-2; maybe TRBD1 (5 bases). Trimming removed 0 bases at V and 4 bases at J, with 9 bases between. This CDR3 has 14 amino acids. CDR1 MNHNY and CDR2 SVGAGI come from the germline V gene (reference sequence). The CDR3 sequence: CASSYSKGVYGYTF. The DNA of the CDR3 is TGTGCCAGCAGTTACTCGAAAGGGGTCTATGGCTACACCTTC.

In this sample, this clone turned up once. This rearrangement joins TRBV5-1 to TRBJ1-5, with TRBD1 as a possible D gene (5 bases). Deletions cut 2 bases from V and 2 bases from J, with 11 bases between. CDR3 length equals 15 residues. Germline assignment: CDR1 SGHRS and CDR2 YFSETQ. CDR3: CASSLGENGNQPQHF. The CDR3 DNA sequence: TGCGCCAGCAGCTTAGGGGAAAACGGCAATCAGCCCCAGCATTTT.

This sequence joins TRBV6-1 and TRBJ2-7; maybe TRBD1 (6 bases). V was cut by 7 bases and J by 5 bases, with 15 bases left in between. The CDR3 sequence is 13 residues long. The germline CDR1 and CDR2 sequences are MNHNS and SASEGT. CDR3 sequence (DNA): TGTGCCAGCATCTTGAGGGGGAGCGACGAGCAGTACTTC. This gives the protein CASILRGSDEQYF.

V is TRBV5-5 and J is TRBJ2-7; D assignment may be TRBD1 or TRBD2 (5 bases each). The V gene's germline CDR1 is SGHKS and CDR2 YYEKEE (reference sequence). Trimming took 0 bases from V and 6 from J, leaving 16 bases between them. This CDR3 region has 15 residues. DNA for the CDR3: TGTGCCAGCAGCTTGGCCGGGACGCAGCTCGGCGAGCAGTACTTC. Translation gives CASSLAGTQLGEQYF.

With regard to this clone: Distinct nucleotide sequences in the sample also encode this CDR3. This chain joins TRBV5-1 and TRBJ2-3; no definite D call. Looked up from germline, CDR1 is SGHRS and CDR2 is YFSETQ. This CDR3 spans 14 amino acids. V shed 3 bases and J shed 3 bases, with 11 bases lying between them. CDR3 sequence: CASSWGPATDTQYF. The CDR3 DNA reads as TGCGCCAGCAGCTGGGGTCCTGCAACAGATACGCAGTATTTT.

V usage is TRBV27 and J usage is TRBJ2-7; maybe TRBD2 (6 bases). This CDR3 is 14 amino acids long. CDR1 is MNHEY, CDR2 SMNVEV, per germline (reference sequence). The V end was cut by 4 bases, the J end by 2 bases, with 12 bases between. The CDR3 is CASSSRDSAYEQYF. The CDR3 region has the DNA TGTGCCAGCAGTTCCCGGGACTCCGCCTACGAGCAGTACTTC.

V gene TRBV10-3 combines with J gene TRBJ2-3; TRBD1 might be the D (5 bases). The CDR3 contains 15 residues. CDR1 is ENHRY and CDR2 is SYGVKD in the germline V gene. V lost 0 bases and J 2 bases, leaving 9 bases between the germline ends. CDR3 nucleotide sequence: TGTGCCATCAGTGAGTCATTGACAGTCACAGATACGCAGTATTTT. It translates to CAISESLTVTDTQYF.

This chain links TRBV7-9 with TRBJ2-7; D is perhaps TRBD2 (6 bases). Between the trimmed V and J ends, which lost 0 bases and 5 bases, there was a span of 17 bases. Germline V lookup: CDR1 SEHNR, CDR2 FQNEAQ (reference sequence). CDR3 length: 16 amino acids. The CDR3 loop reads CASSLAWGLPSNEQYF. The CDR3 bases are TGTGCCAGCAGCTTAGCGTGGGGACTCCCGAGCAACGAGCAGTACTTC.

CDR3: CSARKPGELYGYTF. CDR3 bases: TGCAGCGCTAGGAAGCCAGGGGAGTTATATGGCTACACCTTC. The chain is built from TRBV29-1 and TRBJ1-2; the D gene is possibly TRBD1 (6 bases). The CDR3 consists of 14 residues. V lost 7 bases to trimming and J lost 5 bases, with 20 bases between them. Germline lookup yields CDR1 SQVTM and CDR2 ANQGSEA.

The V and J genes are TRBV7-6 and TRBJ2-1; D not resolved. V lost 4 bases, J lost 2 bases, and 15 bases lay in between. The CDR3 covers 16 residues. Per germline, CDR1 SGHVS and CDR2 FNYEAQ. The DNA of the CDR3 is TGTGCCAGCAGCTCGTCGGGTATCGTGCCCTACAATGAGCAGTTCTTC. It translates to CASSSSGIVPYNEQFF.

The chain is built from TRBV4-3 and TRBJ2-5; a weak D match, TRBD1 (5 bases). The last part of the DNA fits TRBJ2-7 better; the J call may be wrong. The CDR3 is 13 residues long. Germline loops: CDR1 LGHNA, CDR2 YSLEER. The CDR3 DNA reads as TGCGCCAGCAGCCAGGGCAGGGCCTACGAGCAGTACTTC. It encodes CASSQGRAYEQYF.

The chain employs TRBV7-9 and TRBJ2-7; no firm D call. This CDR3 is 15 amino acids long. Germline-derived CDR1 and CDR2 are SEHNR and FQNEAQ (reference sequence). Trimming left V 3 bases short and J 3 bases short, with 15 bases between. Here the CDR3 reads CASSLGLLGVYEQYF. The CDR3 DNA is TGTGCCAGCAGCTTGGGCCTTCTAGGTGTCTACGAGCAGTACTTC.

The chain uses TRBV7-9 and TRBJ2-1, with D tentatively TRBD2 (7 bases). Trimming took 4 bases from V and 8 from J, leaving 15 bases between them. CDR1 and CDR2 from the germline V gene are SEHNR and FQNEAQ (reference sequence). The CDR3 is 14 amino acids. The CDR3 region is CASSSGPGGDEQFF. The CDR3 DNA is TGTGCCAGCAGCTCGGGACCGGGGGGCGATGAGCAGTTCTTC.

CDR3 nucleotides: TGTGCCAGCAGTTTGAAGGTTGTGGGTGAAAAACTGTTTTTT. Residues: CASSLKVVGEKLFF. V gene TRBV27 combines with J gene TRBJ1-4, with D unclear. The length of the CDR3 is 14 residues. V lost 3 bases and J 7 bases, leaving 12 bases between the germline ends. Germline CDR1 is MNHEY and CDR2 is SMNVEV (reference sequence).

This chain links TRBV28 with TRBJ1-4; 7 bases are a match to TRBD1. There are 19 residues in the CDR3. Germline CDR1 and CDR2: MDHEN and SYDVKM. J lost 5 bases, V lost 3 bases, and 18 bases had no gene match. Here the CDR3 DNA reads TGTGCCAGCAGTTTTATCCCCCTCCGGGACAGCAGTAAGAATGAAAAACTGTTTTTT. Protein sequence: CASSFIPLRDSSKNEKLFF. Drawing the rest from reference TRBV28 and TRBJ1-4, the complete variable domain is DVKVTQSSRYLVKRTGEKVFLECVQDMDHENMFWYRQDPGLGLRLIYFSYDVKMKEKGDIPEGYSVSREKKERFSLILESASTNQTSMYLCASSFIPLRDSSKNEKLFFGSGTQLSVL.

This chain joins TRBV27 and TRBJ2-1; 7 nucleotides agree with TRBD2. The germline V gene has CDR1 MNHEY and CDR2 SMNVEV (reference sequence). V lost 3 bases to trimming and J lost 7 bases; unmatched junction nucleotides: 9. CDR3 size: 15 residues. This chain's CDR3 is CASSFDSGFLNEQFF. CDR3 bases: TGTGCCAGCAGTTTCGATAGCGGGTTCTTGAATGAGCAGTTCTTC.

The genes are TRBV28 and TRBJ1-2; D possibly corresponds to TRBD1 (5 bases). Germline loops: CDR1 MDHEN, CDR2 SYDVKM. V gave up 3 bases and J gave up 4 bases, with 9 bases separating them. The CDR3 consists of 13 residues. The CDR3 bases are TGTGCCAGCAGTTTGACAGCGATCTATGGCTACACCTTC. Encoded protein: CASSLTAIYGYTF.

This chain uses TRBV6-5 with TRBJ2-5; TRBD2 aligns across 11 bases. V dropped 10 bases and J dropped 2; count of bases not matched to a gene: 9. The CDR3 has 15 residues. Germline-derived CDR1 and CDR2 are MNHEY and SVGAGI. The CDR3 loop reads CATRGLAVIQETQYF. The CDR3 DNA reads TGTGCCACGCGGGGACTAGCGGTAATTCAAGAGACCCAGTACTTC.

The V call is TRBV7-9, the J call TRBJ2-4; TRBD1 aligns across 9 bases. V lost 5 bases to trimming and J lost 1 base; unmatched junction nucleotides: 6. The germline V gene has CDR1 SEHNR and CDR2 FQNEAQ (reference sequence). This CDR3 is 16 amino acids long. This CDR3 reads CASSATGGLAKNIQYF. Here the CDR3 DNA reads TGTGCCAGCAGCGCGACAGGGGGTTTGGCCAAAAACATTCAGTACTTC.